The 2 T cell receptor beta chains in this list originate from one sample, sequenced in a study of T cell responses to AZD1222 COVID-19 vaccine. Generated by immunoSEQ multiplex PCR, the TCRdb table keeps only in-frame clones and is missing some. The sample yields 150,000 or so clones, 93% seen once. Sequencing used peripheral blood, obtained on day 0 of AZD1222 vaccination. The receptors derive from an adult in good health.

This rearrangement joins TRBV4-2 to TRBJ1-4; D not resolved. The CDR3 sequence is 16 residues long. CDR1 LGHNA and CDR2 YNFKEQ come from the germline V gene. With 0 bases removed from V and 6 bases from J, the gap between germline ends came to 14 bases. DNA of the CDR3: TGTGCCAGCAGCCAAGATGTCTGGGGTCGAGATGAAAAACTGTTTTTT. It encodes CASSQDVWGRDEKLFF.

V usage is TRBV4-3 and J usage is TRBJ1-3; D is unclear. V lost 0 bases and J lost 4, with 7 bases in between. The germline V gene has CDR1 LGHNA and CDR2 YSLEER. The CDR3 spans 14 residues. The CDR3, as DNA: TGCGCCAGCAGCCAAGAGAGCAGCGGAAACACCATATATTTT. As protein: CASSQESSGNTIYF.